This TCR beta chain was retrieved from a study of OX40 agonist ivuxolimab in advanced cancers. Study as a whole: Partial response was recorded in three patients: one hepatocellular carcinoma and two cutaneous melanoma cases.

Prior autoimmune disease or systemic immunosuppression barred patients. V lost 6 bases, J lost 0 bases, and 9 bases lay in between. The CDR3 has 13 amino acids. Germline CDR1 and CDR2: LNHNV and YYDKDF (reference sequence). The protocol was immunoSEQ multiplex PCR, while the TCRdb copy is restricted to in-frame clones and leaves out a portion. The table includes about 79,000 clones, around 94% detected once. The receptor was isolated from an adult with an advanced solid tumor such as melanoma, head and neck, liver or kidney cancer. This chain uses TRBV15 with TRBJ2-7, with D possibly being TRBD2 (6 bases). The sequences come from CD4+ or CD8+ T cells sorted from blood, collected in a trial of the OX40 agonist ivuxolimab. The CDR3 protein is CATRGTPSYEQYF. CDR3 DNA: TGTGCCACCAGGGGGACTCCCTCCTACGAGCAGTACTTC.